Included here is one TCR beta chain sequence, with context. In the authors' workflow: Estimation of nucleated cell counts relied on the amplification of reference gene primers. Libraries were prepared by immunoSEQ multiplex PCR; TCRdb keeps only in-frame clonotypes and omits some of them. V and J calls and clone size are given by that table; D and trimming were obtained from the DNA. The table shows about 100,000 clones, with around 66% occurring only once. The data were taken from a study of blood T cell repertoires in COVID-19. As for the study in general: COVID-19 samples from acute and convalescent phases originated in the United States, Italy and Spain. The analysed material was cDNA or gDNA that came from T cells, B-cell-depleted T cells, or PBMCs.

The trim removed 6 bases at V and 7 bases at J, leaving 10 bases unmatched. Looked up from germline, CDR1 is SGHVS and CDR2 is FNYEAQ. This CDR3 is built from 14 residues. Sequencing used peripheral blood. The rearrangement uses TRBV7-6 and TRBJ2-7, with 9 nucleotides matching TRBD1. This clonotype was sampled from a man older than 75 with acute or convalescent COVID-19. CDR3 amino acids: CASSGGTGIWEQYF. Written as DNA, the CDR3 is TGTGCCAGCAGTGGCGGGACAGGGATATGGGAGCAGTACTTC.